This is a list of T cell receptor beta chains from one sample in a study of blood T cell repertoires in COVID-19. Measured with immunoSEQ multiplex PCR; TCRdb has only the in-frame clones, and not every one. The sample shows 85,000 to 120,000 clones, more than 85% of them seen only once. What was sequenced was peripheral blood. These receptors were obtained from a man aged 50-60 years with active or convalescent COVID-19. CDR3s include the opening cysteine and the closing phenylalanine or tryptophan.

v_gene: TRBV6-5
CDR3aa: CASSYSITAQETQYF

v_gene: TRBV7-2
CDR3aa: CASSPSGGASGEQFF

v_gene: TRBV19
CDR3aa: CASSMQGSAGELFF

v_gene: TRBV9
CDR3aa: CASSPESPGANVLTF

v_gene: TRBV9
CDR3aa: CASSPTDRGAQYF

v_gene: TRBV2
CDR3aa: CASRTTLYNSPLHF

v_gene: TRBV27
CDR3aa: CASGQTGNYGYTF

v_gene: TRBV3-1/TRBV3-2
CDR3aa: CASSQAGFCYSNQPQHF

v_gene: TRBV6-1
CDR3aa: CASSEALQGKETQYF

v_gene: TRBV5-4
CDR3aa: CASSLLVGQGYNEQFF

v_gene: TRBV19
CDR3aa: CANPGTGGYEQYF

v_gene: TRBV7-9
CDR3aa: CASSISGYTF

v_gene: TRBV28
CDR3aa: CASSPPTGANTEAFF

v_gene: TRBV7-2
CDR3aa: CASSLESGGYTF

v_gene: TRBV18
CDR3aa: CASSRTGDIMNTEAFF

v_gene: TRBV28
CDR3aa: CASSTLDIGNTIYF

v_gene: TRBV14
CDR3aa: CASSRDTNTEAFF

v_gene: TRBV24-1
CDR3aa: CATSDQGQIQETQYF

v_gene: TRBV10-3
CDR3aa: CAISEVWGGDTEAFF

v_gene: TRBV29-1
CDR3aa: CSVENVGEGYTF

v_gene: TRBV18
CDR3aa: CASSPVTGSRQPQHF

v_gene: TRBV11-2
CDR3aa: CASSLERRHPYNEQFF

v_gene: TRBV3-1/TRBV3-2
CDR3aa: CASRRQGGETQYF

v_gene: TRBV11-2
CDR3aa: CASSLGDRDSPLHF

v_gene: TRBV6-2/TRBV6-3
CDR3aa: CASSYHSGGLYNEQFF

v_gene: TRBV5-1
CDR3aa: CASSSGTSGQETQYF

v_gene: TRBV3-1/TRBV3-2
CDR3aa: CASSHGSTSGGTDTQYF

v_gene: TRBV5-1
CDR3aa: CASSLDILYGYTF

v_gene: TRBV6-5
CDR3aa: CASSYSSGGGTDTQYF

v_gene: TRBV28
CDR3aa: CASSLGLRRGNTIYF

v_gene: TRBV10-1
CDR3aa: CASSELRGPQETQYF

v_gene: TRBV7-9
CDR3aa: CASSVVVTANTGELFF

v_gene: TRBV6-5
CDR3aa: CASSYTPGPGQETQYF

v_gene: TRBV28
CDR3aa: CASSLGDRGNQPQHF

v_gene: TRBV4-2
CDR3aa: CASSQDGTSGGPGTQYF

v_gene: TRBV5-4
CDR3aa: CASSLDTGSPLHF

v_gene: TRBV5-1
CDR3aa: CASSWIGGVDEQFF

v_gene: TRBV28
CDR3aa: CASIGQGPYNEQFF

v_gene: TRBV18
CDR3aa: CASSPPSGADEQYF

v_gene: TRBV19
CDR3aa: CASSGQGALQETQYF

v_gene: TRBV2
CDR3aa: CASSEPRGLNEKLFF

v_gene: TRBV19
CDR3aa: CASNSINQPQHF

v_gene: TRBV11-2
CDR3aa: CASRRVNYNEQFF

v_gene: TRBV28
CDR3aa: CASYRGLADTGELFF

v_gene: TRBV19
CDR3aa: CASSIQDRGGQPQHF

v_gene: TRBV7-6
CDR3aa: CASRLTGGGTDTQYF

v_gene: TRBV5-5
CDR3aa: CASTTGTGVTGELFF

v_gene: TRBV30
CDR3aa: CAWTSGVEETQYF

v_gene: TRBV3-1/TRBV3-2
CDR3aa: CASSLALTGRIDEQYF

v_gene: TRBV11-3
CDR3aa: CASSLVRGTEAFF

v_gene: TRBV10-2
CDR3aa: CASSESDSSNQPQHF

v_gene: TRBV5-1
CDR3aa: CASSHGQGYNEQFF

v_gene: TRBV24-1
CDR3aa: CATSAGGTDEQYF

v_gene: TRBV5-1
CDR3aa: CASSLGQGWNTGELFF

v_gene: TRBV12-5
CDR3aa: CASGLGHQGNEQFF

v_gene: TRBV23-1
CDR3aa: CASSPGRGNQPQHF

v_gene: TRBV6-5
CDR3aa: CASREGAASPLHF

v_gene: TRBV19
CDR3aa: CASSIDQVQGQETQYF

v_gene: TRBV30
CDR3aa: CAWRSPGQTKMGLFF

v_gene: TRBV9
CDR3aa: CASSGWDTETQYF